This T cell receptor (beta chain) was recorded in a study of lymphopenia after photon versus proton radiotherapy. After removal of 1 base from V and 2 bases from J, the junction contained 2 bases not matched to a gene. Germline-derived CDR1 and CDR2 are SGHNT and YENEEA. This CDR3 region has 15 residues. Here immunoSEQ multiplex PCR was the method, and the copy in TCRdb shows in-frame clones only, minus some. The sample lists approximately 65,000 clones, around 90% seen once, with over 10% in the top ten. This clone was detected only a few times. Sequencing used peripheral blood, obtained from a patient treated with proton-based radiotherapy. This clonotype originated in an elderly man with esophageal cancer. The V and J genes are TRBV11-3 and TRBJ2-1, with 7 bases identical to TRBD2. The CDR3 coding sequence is TGTGCCAGCAGCTTAGCTAGCGGCCCCTACAATGAGCAGTTCTTC. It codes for CASSLASGPYNEQFF. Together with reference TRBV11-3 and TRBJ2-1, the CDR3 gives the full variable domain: EAGVVQSPRYKIIEKKQPVAFWCNPISGHNTLYWYLQNLGQGPELLIRYENEEAVDDSQLPKDRFSAERLKGVDSTLKIQPAELGDSAVYLCASSLASGPYNEQFFGPGTRLTVL.